This T cell receptor (beta chain) was documented in a study of T cell changes during pregnancy in multiple sclerosis. TCRdb keeps only in-frame clones here, not all; method: immunoSEQ multiplex PCR. The sample yields over 30,000 clones, about nine tenths seen once. The receptor comes from a female donor with multiple sclerosis, enrolled in a pregnancy study. The sample in question was CD8+ T cells from peripheral blood mononuclear cells, obtained in the third trimester of pregnancy.

DNA of the CDR3: TGTGCCAGCAGCTTAGCGACGACAGGGGGGCGAGAGACCCAGTACTTC. Amino acids: CASSLATTGGRETQYF. The chain couples TRBV7-9 to TRBJ2-5; 9 positions agree with TRBD1. This CDR3 has 16 amino acids. Germline CDR1 reads SEHNR; CDR2 reads FQNEAQ (reference sequence). J lost 4 bases, V lost 0 bases, and 6 bases had no gene match.